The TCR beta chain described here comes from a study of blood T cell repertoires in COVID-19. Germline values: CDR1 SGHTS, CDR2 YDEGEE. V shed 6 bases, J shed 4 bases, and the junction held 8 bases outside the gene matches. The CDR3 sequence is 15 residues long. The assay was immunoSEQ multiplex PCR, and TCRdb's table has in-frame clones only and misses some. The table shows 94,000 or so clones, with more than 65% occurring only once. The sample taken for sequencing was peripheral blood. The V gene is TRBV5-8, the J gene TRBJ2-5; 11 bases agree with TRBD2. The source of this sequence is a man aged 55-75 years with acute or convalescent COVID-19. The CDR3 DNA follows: TGTGCCAGCACCCTTAGACTAGCGGGGAGAGAGACCCAGTACTTC. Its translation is CASTLRLAGRETQYF. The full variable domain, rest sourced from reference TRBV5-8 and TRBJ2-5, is EAGVTQSPTHLIKTRGQQATLRCSPISGHTSVYWYQQALGLGLQFLLWYDEGEERNRGNFPPRFSGRQFPNYSSELNVNALELEDSALYLCASTLRLAGRETQYFGPGTRLLVL.